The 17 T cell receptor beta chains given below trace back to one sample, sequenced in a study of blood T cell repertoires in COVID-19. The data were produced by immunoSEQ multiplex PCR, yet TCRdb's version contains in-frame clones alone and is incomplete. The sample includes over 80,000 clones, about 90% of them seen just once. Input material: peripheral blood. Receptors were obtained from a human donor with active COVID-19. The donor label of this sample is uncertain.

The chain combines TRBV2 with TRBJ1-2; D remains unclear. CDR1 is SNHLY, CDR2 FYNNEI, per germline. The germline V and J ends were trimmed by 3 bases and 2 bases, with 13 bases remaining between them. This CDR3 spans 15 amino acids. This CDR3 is CASSELFRGNYGYTF. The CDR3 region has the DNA TGTGCCAGCAGTGAGTTATTTCGGGGAAACTATGGCTACACCTTC.

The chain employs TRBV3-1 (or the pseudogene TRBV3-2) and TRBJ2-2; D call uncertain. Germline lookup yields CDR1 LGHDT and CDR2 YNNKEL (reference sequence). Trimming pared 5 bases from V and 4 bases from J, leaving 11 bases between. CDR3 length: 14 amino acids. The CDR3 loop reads CASSIRQVTGELFF. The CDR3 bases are TGTGCCAGCAGCATCCGCCAGGTCACCGGGGAGCTGTTTTTT.

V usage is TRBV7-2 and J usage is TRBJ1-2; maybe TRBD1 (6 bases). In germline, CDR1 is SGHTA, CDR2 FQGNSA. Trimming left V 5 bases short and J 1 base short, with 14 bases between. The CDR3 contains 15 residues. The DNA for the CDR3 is TGTGCCAGCAGCAATCTTCGACAGGTTAACTATGGCTACACCTTC. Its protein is CASSNLRQVNYGYTF.

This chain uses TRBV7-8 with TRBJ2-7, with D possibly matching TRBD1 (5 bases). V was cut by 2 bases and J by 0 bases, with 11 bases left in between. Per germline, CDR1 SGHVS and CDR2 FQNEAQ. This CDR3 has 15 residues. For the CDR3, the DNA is TGTGCCAGCAGCTTATTCCAGGGCCCCTCCTACGAGCAGTACTTC. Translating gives CASSLFQGPSYEQYF.

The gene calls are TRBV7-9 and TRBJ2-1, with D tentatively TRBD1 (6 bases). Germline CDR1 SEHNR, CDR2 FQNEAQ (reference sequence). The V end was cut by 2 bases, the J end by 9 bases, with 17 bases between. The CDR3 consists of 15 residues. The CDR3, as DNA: TGTGCCAGCAGCTTATTAGTCAGGGGATCCGTTGAGCAGTTCTTC. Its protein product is CASSLLVRGSVEQFF.

The CDR3 is CASNKPGQGNEQYF. Written as DNA, the CDR3 is TGTGCCAGCAATAAACCGGGACAGGGAAACGAGCAGTACTTC. The chain links TRBV6-6 to TRBJ2-7; 9 bases match TRBD1. Germline CDR1 reads MNHNY; CDR2 reads SVGAGI (reference sequence). Trimming at V came to 7 bases and at J to 5 bases, leaving 9 bases not matched to a gene. This CDR3 has 14 amino acids.

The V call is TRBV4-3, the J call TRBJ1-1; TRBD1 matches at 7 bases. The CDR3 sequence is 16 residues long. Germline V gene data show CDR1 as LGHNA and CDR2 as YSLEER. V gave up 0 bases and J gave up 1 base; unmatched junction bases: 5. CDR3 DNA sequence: TGCGCCAGCAGCCAAGAAGGGGGCGGAGGGAACACTGAAGCTTTCTTT. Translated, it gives CASSQEGGGGNTEAFF.

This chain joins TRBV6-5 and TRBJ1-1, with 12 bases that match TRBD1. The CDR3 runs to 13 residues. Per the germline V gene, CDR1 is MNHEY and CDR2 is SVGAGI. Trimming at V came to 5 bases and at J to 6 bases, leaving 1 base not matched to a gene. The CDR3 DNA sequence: TGTGCCAGCAGTAGGGACAGGGGGCCTGAAGCTTTCTTT. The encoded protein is CASSRDRGPEAFF.

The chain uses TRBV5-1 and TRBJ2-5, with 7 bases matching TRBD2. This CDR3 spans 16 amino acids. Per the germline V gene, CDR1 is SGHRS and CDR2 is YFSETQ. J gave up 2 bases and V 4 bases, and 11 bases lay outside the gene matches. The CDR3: CASSLSGTPQQETQYF. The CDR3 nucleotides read TGCGCCAGCAGCCTCAGCGGGACGCCACAACAAGAGACCCAGTACTTC.

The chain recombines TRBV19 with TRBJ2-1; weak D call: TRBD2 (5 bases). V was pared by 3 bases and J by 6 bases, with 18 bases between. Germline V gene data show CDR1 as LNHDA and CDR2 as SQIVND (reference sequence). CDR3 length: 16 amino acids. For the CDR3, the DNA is TGTGCCAGTAGTATCTCGGCGGTGGTAGGACTCAATGAGCAGTTCTTC. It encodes CASSISAVVGLNEQFF. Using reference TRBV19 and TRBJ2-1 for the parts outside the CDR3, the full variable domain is DGGITQSPKYLFRKEGQNVTLSCEQNLNHDAMYWYRQDPGQGLRLIYYSQIVNDFQKGDIAEGYSVSREKKESFPLTVTSAQKNPTAFYLCASSISAVVGLNEQFFGPGTRLTVL.

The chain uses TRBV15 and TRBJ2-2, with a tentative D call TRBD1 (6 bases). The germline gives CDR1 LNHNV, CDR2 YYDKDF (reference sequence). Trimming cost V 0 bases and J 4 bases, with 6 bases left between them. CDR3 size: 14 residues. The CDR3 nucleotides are TGTGCCACCAGCAGAGACAGGGGCACCGGGGAGCTGTTTTTT. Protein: CATSRDRGTGELFF.

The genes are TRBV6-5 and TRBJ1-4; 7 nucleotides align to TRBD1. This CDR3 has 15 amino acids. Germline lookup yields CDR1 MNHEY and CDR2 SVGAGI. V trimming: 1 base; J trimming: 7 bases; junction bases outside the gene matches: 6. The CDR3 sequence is CASSYWDSGSEKLFF. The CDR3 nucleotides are TGTGCCAGCAGTTACTGGGACAGTGGGTCTGAAAAACTGTTTTTT.

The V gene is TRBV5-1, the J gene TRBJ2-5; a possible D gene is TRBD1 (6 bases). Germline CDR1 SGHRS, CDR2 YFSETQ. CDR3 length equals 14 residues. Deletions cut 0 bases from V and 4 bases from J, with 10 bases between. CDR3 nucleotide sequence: TGCGCCAGCAGCTTGGCAGGGGACGGAGAGACCCAGTACTTC. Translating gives CASSLAGDGETQYF. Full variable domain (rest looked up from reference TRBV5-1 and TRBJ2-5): KAGVTQTPRYLIKTRGQQVTLSCSPISGHRSVSWYQQTPGQGLQFLFEYFSETQRNKGNFPGRFSGRQFSNSRSEMNVSTLELGDSALYLCASSLAGDGETQYFGPGTRLLVL.

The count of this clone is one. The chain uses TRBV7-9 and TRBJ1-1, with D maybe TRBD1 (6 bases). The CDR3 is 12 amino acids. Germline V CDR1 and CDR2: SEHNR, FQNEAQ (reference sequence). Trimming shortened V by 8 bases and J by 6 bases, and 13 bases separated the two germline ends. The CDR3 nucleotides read TGTGCCAGCGAGGCAGGGGCCCCTGAAGCTTTCTTT. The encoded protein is CASEAGAPEAFF.

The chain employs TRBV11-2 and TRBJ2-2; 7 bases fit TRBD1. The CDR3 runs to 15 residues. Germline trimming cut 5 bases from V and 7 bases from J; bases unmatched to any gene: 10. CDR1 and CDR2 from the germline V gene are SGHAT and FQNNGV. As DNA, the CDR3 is TGTGCCAGCAGCCCCCGGGACAGACGGGGCGGGGAGCTGTTTTTT. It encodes CASSPRDRRGGELFF.

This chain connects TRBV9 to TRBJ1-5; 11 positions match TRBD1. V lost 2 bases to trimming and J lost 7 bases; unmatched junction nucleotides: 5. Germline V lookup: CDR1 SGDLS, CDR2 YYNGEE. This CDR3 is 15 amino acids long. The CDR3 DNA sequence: TGTGCCAGCAGCGTCGGGACAGGGGGTTGGCAGCCCCAGCATTTT. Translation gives CASSVGTGGWQPQHF.

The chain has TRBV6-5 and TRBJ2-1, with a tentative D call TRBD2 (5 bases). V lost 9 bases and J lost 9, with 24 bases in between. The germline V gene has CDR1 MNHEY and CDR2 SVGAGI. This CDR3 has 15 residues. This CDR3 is CASRMGWGASGEQFF. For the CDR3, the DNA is TGTGCCAGTCGAATGGGCTGGGGAGCATCTGGTGAGCAGTTCTTC.